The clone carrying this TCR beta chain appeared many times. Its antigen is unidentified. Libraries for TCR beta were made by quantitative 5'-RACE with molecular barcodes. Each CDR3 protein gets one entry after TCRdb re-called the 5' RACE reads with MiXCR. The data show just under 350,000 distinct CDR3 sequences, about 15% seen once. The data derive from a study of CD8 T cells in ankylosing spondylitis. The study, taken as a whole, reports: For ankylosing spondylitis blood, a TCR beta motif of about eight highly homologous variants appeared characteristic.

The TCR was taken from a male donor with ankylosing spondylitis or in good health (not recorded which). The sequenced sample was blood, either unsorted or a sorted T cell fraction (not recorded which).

The CDR3 is CASSPRQGRFNYGYTF. CDR3 sequence (DNA): TGTGCCAGCAGCCCCCGACAGGGAAGGTTTAACTATGGCTACACCTTC. J is TRBJ1-2 and V is TRBV14, with 7 bases aligning to TRBD1. The CDR3 runs 16 residues. The V and J ends lost 4 bases and 1 base, in that order; junction bases with no gene match: 9. Germline CDR1 SGHDN, CDR2 FVKESK. The entire variable domain, with the rest obtained from reference TRBV14 and TRBJ1-2, is as follows: EAGVTQFPSHSVIEKGQTVTLRCDPISGHDNLYWYRRVMGKEIKFLLHFVKESKQDESGMPNNRFLAERTGGTYSTLKVQPAELEDSGVYFCASSPRQGRFNYGYTFGSGTRLTVV.